This T cell receptor beta chain was identified in a study of blood T cell repertoires in COVID-19. As for the study in general: Italy, Spain and the United States were the sources of the convalescent and acute COVID-19 samples.

Per the original data handling: It was from reference gene primer amplification that nucleated cell counts were estimated. Some clones are missing from TCRdb's copy, which holds only in-frame ones; the method was immunoSEQ multiplex PCR. V, J and clone size reflect that table, while D and trimming were determined from the DNA. The data show about 55,000 clones, approximately 90% seen once. This clonotype was obtained from a human donor with active COVID-19. The donor label of this sample is uncertain. Sample: peripheral blood.

The CDR3 DNA is TGTGCCAGCAGCGTAGGTCCCGGGGGAGGGGTGGACACAGATACGCAGTATTTT. Amino acids: CASSVGPGGGVDTDTQYF. This chain connects TRBV9 to TRBJ2-3, with TRBD2 identical over 7 bases. J lost 2 bases, V lost 0 bases, and 12 bases had no gene match. Germline-derived CDR1 and CDR2 are SGDLS and YYNGEE. This CDR3 has 18 amino acids.